The T cell receptor (beta chain) under discussion was sequenced for a study of cytomegalovirus exposure and HLA in healthy donors. As concerns this clone: Its antigen is unidentified.

The PCR was carried out with 60 Vbeta primers and 13 Jbeta primers. The table came from immunoSEQ multiplex PCR; TCRdb's copy has only in-frame clones and leaves some out. This sample's table has about 100,000 clones. With 2 bases removed from V and 3 bases from J, the gap between germline ends came to 19 bases. From germline, CDR1 is LNHDA and CDR2 SQIVND (reference sequence). This CDR3 has 17 residues. The study, taken as a whole, reports: The study flagged approximately 180 TCR beta chains as cytomegalovirus-associated.

The sample was PBMCs. This rearrangement joins TRBV19 to TRBJ2-5; tentatively, D is TRBD1 (5 bases). The TCR originated in a man aged 50 to 59 in good health and CMV-seronegative. The DNA for the CDR3 is TGTGCCAGTAGTATACAGCCAGGGCCAACATCCAAAGAGACCCAGTACTTC. Its protein is CASSIQPGPTSKETQYF.